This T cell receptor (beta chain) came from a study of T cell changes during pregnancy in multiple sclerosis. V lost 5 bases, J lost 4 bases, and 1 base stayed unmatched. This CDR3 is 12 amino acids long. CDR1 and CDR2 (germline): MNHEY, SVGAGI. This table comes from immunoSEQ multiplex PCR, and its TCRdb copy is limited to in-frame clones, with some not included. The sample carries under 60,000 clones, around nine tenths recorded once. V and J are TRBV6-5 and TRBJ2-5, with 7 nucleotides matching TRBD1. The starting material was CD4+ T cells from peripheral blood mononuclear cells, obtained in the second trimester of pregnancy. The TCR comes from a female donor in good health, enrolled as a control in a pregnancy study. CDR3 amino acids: CASSRQGETQYF. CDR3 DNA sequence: TGTGCCAGCAGTCGACAGGGAGAGACCCAGTACTTC.